The TCR beta chain under discussion was sequenced for a study of tumor-infiltrating lymphocytes in primary liver carcinoma. About the research overall: Patients comprised men and women whose ages fell between 30 and 69 years. Study-wide results and caveats: Against blood, tumors held a significantly higher top-250-clone fraction (p = 0.039).

Joint extraction of RNA and DNA used roughly 20-33 mg of bulk tissue that was unsorted. With about 470 ng total RNA as template and a constant-region primer, TCR beta cDNA was made. ARM-PCR, slightly modified, supplied the TCR beta libraries through three nested multiplex PCR rounds. With TRBV1-TRBV30 forward primers and a C-beta reverse primer, the first two PCR rounds were run for around 10 cycles each. TCRdb reanalysed the multiplex PCR reads using MiXCR and keeps one entry per CDR3 protein. The table lists fewer than 80,000 distinct CDR3 sequences, under 75% of them singletons, with 26% in the top ten. The V gene lost 6 bases and the J gene lost 9 bases, with 21 bases spanning the gap. This CDR3 comprises 15 residues. Per germline, CDR1 MDHEN and CDR2 SYDVKM. A note on this clonotype: Its antigen is currently unknown.

Sequencing was carried out using tumor-adjacent normal liver tissue. This chain links TRBV28 with TRBJ2-1; a possible D gene is TRBD2 (7 bases). This TCR was recovered from a man aged 40-49 years with primary liver carcinoma and hepatitis B virus infection. CDR3 region: CASSPPTGGPGEQFF. CDR3 DNA: TGTGCCAGCAGCCCTCCGACCGGGGGGCCTGGTGAGCAGTTCTTC.